This T cell receptor beta chain comes out of a study of regulatory T cells in long-lasting Graves disease. This clonotype came up many times. Antigen specificity is unknown. Time point: newly diagnosed GD, antithyroid drugs for less than 3 months. From RNA extracted from PBMCs, the TCR library was made. Construction of TCR beta libraries relied on iRepertoire HTBI primers and on Arm-PCR targeting CDR3 regions. TCRdb re-derived calls from the multiplex PCR reads in MiXCR, one entry per CDR3 protein. The sample yields over 500,000 distinct CDR3 sequences, roughly 15% seen once. Study-wide findings and caveats: A limited number of samples was an acknowledged limitation.

The V gene's germline CDR1 is SGHRS and CDR2 YFSETQ. Trimming removed 7 bases from V and 5 bases from J; junction bases left unmatched: 6. This CDR3 spans 14 amino acids. The data were also submitted as part of a second study, on T cells in Graves' hyperthyroidism and ophthalmopathy. This second report adds: The patients, who ranged from 18 to 65 in age, presented with newly diagnosed hyperthyroidism lasting under 2 months. In making diagnoses, clinical symptoms, serum thyroxine and TRAb, thyroid ultrasound and orbital computed tomography were all used.

The source of this sequence is a woman aged 25 to 39 with Graves disease. This sample comprised peripheral blood mononuclear cells (PBMCs), obtained at new diagnosis, from a patient treated with antithyroid drugs. This rearrangement joins TRBV5-1 to TRBJ2-2; 9 bases align to TRBD2. CDR3 residues: CASGIAGVTGELFF. The CDR3 DNA reads as TGCGCCAGCGGTATAGCGGGAGTAACCGGGGAGCTGTTTTTT.